This T cell receptor beta chain was captured by sequencing in a study of response to subunit inactivated influenza vaccine. TCRdb reprocessed the RT-PCR reads via MiXCR and lists one record per CDR3 protein. The sample carries some 550,000 distinct CDR3 sequences, under 30% recorded once. CDR3 length: 17 residues. V dropped 3 bases and J dropped 0 bases, with 15 bases sitting between them. Per the germline V gene, CDR1 is LGHNA and CDR2 is YSLEER. These same data were also listed under a study on T cells expressing NK-cell markers. This second study notes: Production of TCR beta cDNA relied on 5'RACE template switching with UMIs. Alpha-beta TCR T cells were the sole sorting target in several experiments, owing to an anti-gamma-delta TCR antibody. In roughly 6 donors, dominant CD3+CD56+NKG2C+ clones formed roughly 1.0-7.5% of CD8+ cells.

V is TRBV4-3 and J is TRBJ2-4, with a tentative D call TRBD2 (6 bases). This sequence originates from a man in his fifties who received an inactivated influenza vaccine. Source: CD4+ T cells sorted from PBMCs, taken 11 to 12 days after vaccination. The CDR3 nucleotides read TGCGCCAGCAGCCAGAGGACTATCGGTTTAGCCAAAAACATTCAGTACTTC. Translating gives CASSQRTIGLAKNIQYF.